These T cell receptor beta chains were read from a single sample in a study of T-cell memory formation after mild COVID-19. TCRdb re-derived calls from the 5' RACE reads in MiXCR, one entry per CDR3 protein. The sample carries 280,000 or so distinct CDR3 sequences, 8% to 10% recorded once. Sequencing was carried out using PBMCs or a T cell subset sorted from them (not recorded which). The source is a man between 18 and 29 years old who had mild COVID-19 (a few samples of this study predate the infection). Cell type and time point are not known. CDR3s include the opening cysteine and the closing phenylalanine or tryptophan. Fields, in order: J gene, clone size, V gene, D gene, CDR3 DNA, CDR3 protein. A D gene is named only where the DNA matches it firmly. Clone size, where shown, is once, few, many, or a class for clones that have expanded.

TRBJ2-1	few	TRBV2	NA	TGTGCCACCCGGCGGGCGGGGGCAAACAATGAGCAGTTCTTC	CATRRAGANNEQFF
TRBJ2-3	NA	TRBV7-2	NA	TGTGCCAGCAGCGTAACCTTAGATACGCAGTATTTT	CASSVTLDTQYF
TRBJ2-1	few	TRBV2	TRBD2	TGTGCCAGCAGTGAAAGAGACGGGACGGGAGGGTTCTTC	CASSERDGTGGFF
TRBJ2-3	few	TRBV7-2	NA	TGTGCCAGCAGCTTACAGGGGTCAGATACGCAGTATTTT	CASSLQGSDTQYF
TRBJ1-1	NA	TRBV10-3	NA	TGTGCCATCAGTGACTGGACAAGTAAGACTGAAGCTTTCTTT	CAISDWTSKTEAFF
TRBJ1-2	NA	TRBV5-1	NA	TGCGCCAGCAGCCCAGAACAGGGAGTAGGCGGCTACACCTTC	CASSPEQGVGGYTF
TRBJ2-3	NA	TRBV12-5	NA	TGTGCTAGTGGTTTGCCATGGACAGTTAGCACAGATACGCAGTATTTT	CASGLPWTVSTDTQYF
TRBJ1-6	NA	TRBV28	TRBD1	TGTGCCAGCAGTTTAGGACGACAGGGCAAAGAGCCCCTCCACTTT	CASSLGRQGKEPLHF
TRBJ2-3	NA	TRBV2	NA	TGTGCCAGCCTCCGAACACCCTCCGGAGATACGCAGTATTTT	CASLRTPSGDTQYF
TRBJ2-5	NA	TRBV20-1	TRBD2	TGCAGTTCCGCCCGGGGCGGGGGTACTGGAGAGACCCAGTACTTC	CSSARGGGTGETQYF
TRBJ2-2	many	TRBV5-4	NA	TGTGCCAGCACCCGGGACAAGAACACCGGGGAGCTGTTTTTT	CASTRDKNTGELFF
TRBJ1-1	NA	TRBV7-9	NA	TGTGCCAGCAGCTTAGTACGGGCCCTCACCCTGAACACTGAAGCTTTCTTT	CASSLVRALTLNTEAFF
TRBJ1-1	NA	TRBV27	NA	TGTGCCAGCAGTCCCTCGGTTAGGGGGAGGACCTCTGAAGCTTTCTTT	CASSPSVRGRTSEAFF
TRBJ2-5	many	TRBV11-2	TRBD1	TGTGCCAGCAGCCCGGGACAGGGCTTGGAGACCCAGTACTTC	CASSPGQGLETQYF
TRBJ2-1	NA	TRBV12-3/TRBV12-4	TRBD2	TGTGCCAGCACTCCGACTAGCGGAATCTATGAGCAGTTCTTC	CASTPTSGIYEQFF
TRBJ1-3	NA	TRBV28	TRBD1	TGTGCCAGCACCCCGAGTCAGGGGGCGAGGGGAAACACCATATATTTT	CASTPSQGARGNTIYF
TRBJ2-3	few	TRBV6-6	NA	TGTGCCAGCAGTTATCTCGAGGGAAAGGATACGCAGTATTTT	CASSYLEGKDTQYF
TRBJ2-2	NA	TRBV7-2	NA	TGTGCCAGCAGCTTAGCGGGTCCCTTAAACACCGGGGAGCTGTTTTTT	CASSLAGPLNTGELFF
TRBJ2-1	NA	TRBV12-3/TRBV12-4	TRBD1	TGTGCCAGCATCTCAGGGGGTGAGCAGTTCTTC	CASISGGEQFF
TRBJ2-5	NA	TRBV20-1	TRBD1	TGCAGTGCGGTTAGGGGGCGGGAGACCCAGTACTTC	CSAVRGRETQYF
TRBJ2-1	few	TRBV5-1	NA	TGCGCCAGCAGCTCGACTTACGGTGAGCAGTTCTTC	CASSSTYGEQFF
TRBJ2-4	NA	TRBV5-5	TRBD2	TGTGCCAGCAGGCTTACTAGCGGGGGGAACATTCAGTACTTC	CASRLTSGGNIQYF
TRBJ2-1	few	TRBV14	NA	TGTGCCAGCAGCCGAAAAGAGTACTGGGATGAGCAGTTCTTC	CASSRKEYWDEQFF
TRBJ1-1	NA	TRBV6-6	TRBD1	TGTGCCAGCAGTTACTCGACAGGGGAACCTGAAGCTTTCTTT	CASSYSTGEPEAFF